This T cell receptor (beta chain) appears in the sequencing data of a study of beta chain features in type 1 diabetes. The sequenced template was cDNA made from the entire isolated RNA. Data came from immunoSEQ multiplex PCR; TCRdb stores just in-frame clones and leaves some out. The data show about 410,000 clones, around 14% seen once. In regard to this clone: What it binds is not known.

Study-level results: Reduced insertions and increased deletions marked VDJ junctions in type 1 diabetes patients. In comparison with healthy donors, patients had naive, central memory and Treg TCRB repertoires that appeared more similar.

Germline V gives CDR1 GTSNPN, CDR2 SVGIG (reference sequence). With V trimmed by 2 bases and J by 5 bases, 15 bases remained unmatched. This CDR3 region has 17 residues. The source is a man younger than 40 in good health. The chain uses TRBV30 and TRBJ1-5; the match to TRBD1 covers 7 bases. Sequencing used naive CD4+ T cells from blood. In DNA form, the CDR3 reads TGTGCCTGGAGTCCCAGCCGGACAGGCACTGAGTATCAGCCCCAGCATTTT. It is translated as CAWSPSRTGTEYQPQHF. Based on the CDR3 plus reference TRBV30 and TRBJ1-5, the full variable domain is SQTIHQWPATLVQPVGSPLSLECTVEGTSNPNLYWYRQAAGRGLQLLFYSVGIGQISSEVPQNLSASRPQDRQFILSSKKLLLSDSGFYLCAWSPSRTGTEYQPQHFGDGTRLSIL.